This record looks at one T cell receptor beta chain sequence and its context. Its specific antigen is unknown. Per-base qualities were not stored, and no clone one base away is much larger. The library was produced with PCR. TCRdb shows the sequencer as Illumina HiSeq 2500. To normalize quantification of the TCRbeta repertoire, the TCR libraries were built with molecular barcoding that relied on unique molecular identifiers. The raw public reads went through TCRdb reprocessing: fastp at Q25, MiXCR clone calling, in-frame beta chains kept. A single entry per CDR3 protein holds the most common genes and DNA from its merged rows. For this sample there are 98,000 or so distinct CDR3 sequences; 23% appear just once. Of the sample, over 20% is held by the ten largest clones. The data stem from a study of T-cell reconstitution after alpha-beta-depleted transplantation in children (dated by TCRdb to the mid-2010s). With regard to the full study: The study quantitatively tracked T-cell immune reconstitution after TCRalphabeta/CD19-depleted allogeneic hematopoietic cell transplantation in children using TCR repertoire profiling.

The germline V gene encodes CDR1 MDHEN and CDR2 SYDVKM. V is clipped by 2 bases and J by 8 bases, and the sequence between their germline boundaries is 14 bases long. From the cysteine through the phenylalanine, the CDR3 covers 14 amino acids. The CDR3 DNA has 42 bases and is translated from base 1. The paper's findings and limits, for the study overall: Over subsequent months, a decline in hyperexpanded clone frequencies was noted, and after one year, T-cell counts and TCRbeta diversity were mostly ascribed to newly produced T cells. About two months after transplant, the apparently early recovery of alphabetaT-cell counts reportedly depended on just several hundred clones that had expanded rapidly and came from non-depleted graft cells. In some patients, high TCRbeta diversity at day 60 was attributed to recipient T cells and intrathymic progenitors that had survived conditioning.

The sample's treatment or condition label, in plain terms: allogeneic hematopoietic cell transplantation with graft depleted of TCRalphabeta T cells and CD19 B cells. Transplant recipients were children who received TCRalphabeta/CD19-depleted allogeneic hematopoietic cell grafts. The chain is made from TRBV28 and TRBJ2-3; the D gene may be TRBD1 or TRBD2, since each aligns over 5 bases. The sequencing here drew on PBMCs, taken before TCRalphabeta/CD19-depleted stem cell transplant. The receptor comes from a boy aged 2 to 9 with acute lymphoblastic leukemia, due to receive a stem cell transplant. The nucleotides read TGTGCCAGCAGTTTAGGGGGATCGGTGGTTACGCAGTATTTT. This translates into CASSLGGSVVTQYF.